This TCR beta chain was profiled in a study of cytomegalovirus exposure and HLA in healthy donors. Overall study results and limits: When a later analysis was performed, an Asian-associated ancestry cluster reportedly had fewer N-insertions than the roughly 700-donor mean. The analysis excluded some indistinguishable V segments, including TRBV6-2 and TRBV6-3. Immune exposure was documented only through CMV serostatus. A later analysis showed TCR association rates differing by HLA locus, peaking at DRB1 and lowest at HLA-C.

Concerning this clone: Its antigen is still unknown.

60 Vbeta and 13 Jbeta primers were used in PCR. Here immunoSEQ multiplex PCR was the method, and the copy in TCRdb shows in-frame clones only, minus some. The table lists 150,000 to 200,000 clones, 80% of them singletons. Germline V gene sequence: CDR1 SGHVS, CDR2 FQNEAQ. Trimming took off 4 bases at V and 11 bases at J, with 13 bases between the two ends. This CDR3 contains 12 residues. The chain employs TRBV7-8 and TRBJ2-3; no clear D gene. This TCR derives from a man in his forties or fifties in good health and CMV-seronegative. Sequenced: PBMCs. CDR3 DNA: TGTGCCAGCAGCTCCCCAAAGGAGCGGCAGTATTTT. This sequence encodes CASSSPKERQYF.